This entry describes one T cell receptor beta chain. Its antigen is not identified. PCR was performed using 60 Vbeta and 13 Jbeta primers. Libraries were prepared by immunoSEQ multiplex PCR; TCRdb keeps only in-frame clonotypes and omits some of them. This table holds 150,000 to 200,000 clones, around 73% found once. The data originate from a study of cytomegalovirus exposure and HLA in healthy donors. The CDR3 loop spans 15 amino acids. The V and J ends lost 5 bases and 4 bases, in that order; junction bases with no gene match: 9. Germline V gene lookup returns CDR1 MNHEY and CDR2 SMNVEV (reference sequence). General observations from the study: Some highly shared sequence variants likely arose as a pipeline artifact.

This TCR came from a man aged 55 to 70 in good health and CMV-seronegative. Input material: PBMCs. The gene calls are TRBV27 and TRBJ2-7; TRBD2 matches at 9 bases. DNA for the CDR3: TGTGCCAGCAGTCGCCCGGGACTAGCAGATTACGAGCAGTACTTC. It codes for CASSRPGLADYEQYF.